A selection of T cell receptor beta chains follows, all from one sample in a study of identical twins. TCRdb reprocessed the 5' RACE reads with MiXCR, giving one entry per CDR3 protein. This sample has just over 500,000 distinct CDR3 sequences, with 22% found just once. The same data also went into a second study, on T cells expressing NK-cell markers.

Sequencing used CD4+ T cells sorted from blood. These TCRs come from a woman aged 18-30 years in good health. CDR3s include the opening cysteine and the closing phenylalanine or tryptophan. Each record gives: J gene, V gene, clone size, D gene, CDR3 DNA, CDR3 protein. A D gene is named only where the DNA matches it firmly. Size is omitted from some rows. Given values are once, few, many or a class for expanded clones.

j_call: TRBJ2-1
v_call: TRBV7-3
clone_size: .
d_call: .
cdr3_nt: TGTGCCAGCAGCGCCTATGTCAGGGTTTACAATGAGCAGTTCTTC
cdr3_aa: CASSAYVRVYNEQFF

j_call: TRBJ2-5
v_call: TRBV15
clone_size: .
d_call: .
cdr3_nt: TGTGCCACCAGCAGAGGCCGTGCAGAGACCCAGTACTTC
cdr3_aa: CATSRGRAETQYF

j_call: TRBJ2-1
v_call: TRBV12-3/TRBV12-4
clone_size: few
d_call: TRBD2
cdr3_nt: TGTGCCAGCAGTACGAACCTAGCGGGCGGGCCGAATGAGCAGTTCTTC
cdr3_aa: CASSTNLAGGPNEQFF

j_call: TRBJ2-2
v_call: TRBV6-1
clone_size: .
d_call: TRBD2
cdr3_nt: TGTGCCAGTGAGCGGGGGGGCGGCACCGGGGAGCTGTTTTTT
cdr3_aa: CASERGGGTGELFF

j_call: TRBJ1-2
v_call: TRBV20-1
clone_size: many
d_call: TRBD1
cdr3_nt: TGCAGTGCTAGGGACAGGGTGGGCTATGGCTACACCTTC
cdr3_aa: CSARDRVGYGYTF

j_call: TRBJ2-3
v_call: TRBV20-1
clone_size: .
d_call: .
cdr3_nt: TGCAGTGCTGGGGGCCGTCCCGACACAGATACGCAGTATTTT
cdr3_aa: CSAGGRPDTDTQYF

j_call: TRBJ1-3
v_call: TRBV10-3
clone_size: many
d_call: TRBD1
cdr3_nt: TGTGCCATCAGGGGGACAGGGTCCTCTGGAAACACCATATATTTT
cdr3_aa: CAIRGTGSSGNTIYF

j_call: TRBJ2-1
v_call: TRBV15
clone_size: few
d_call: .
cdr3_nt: TGTGCCACCAGCAGAGGACAGAGCTCCTACAATGAGCAGTTCTTC
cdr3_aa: CATSRGQSSYNEQFF

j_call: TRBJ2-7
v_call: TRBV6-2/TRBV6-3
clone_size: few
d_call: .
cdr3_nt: TGTGCCAGCAGTTCTCTTCTGGGTGGGGGCCGATATAACTTC
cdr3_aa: CASSSLLGGGRYNF

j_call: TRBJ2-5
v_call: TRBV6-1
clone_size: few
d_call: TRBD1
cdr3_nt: TGTGCCAGCAGAACCTGGGACAGGGTTTATTCAGAGACCCAGTACTTC
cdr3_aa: CASRTWDRVYSETQYF

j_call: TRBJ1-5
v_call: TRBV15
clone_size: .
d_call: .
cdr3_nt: TGTGCCACCAGCAGTGGACACCCCAATCAGCCCCAGCATTTT
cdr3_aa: CATSSGHPNQPQHF

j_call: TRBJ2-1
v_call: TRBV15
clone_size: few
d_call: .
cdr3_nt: TGTGCCACCAGCAGGTGGCCGGGACGAAAAAATGAGCAGTTCTTC
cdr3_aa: CATSRWPGRKNEQFF